These 9 T cell receptor beta chains came from one sample sequenced in a study of cytomegalovirus exposure and HLA in healthy donors. 60 Vbeta and 13 Jbeta primers were used in PCR. Profiling relied on immunoSEQ multiplex PCR, and the TCRdb table lists in-frame clones only, not all of them. Its table records about 46,000 clones. The specimen sequenced was PBMCs. These receptors originate from a woman aged 40 to 50 in good health and CMV-seronegative.

The J gene is TRBJ1-2, the V gene TRBV9; 7 nucleotides match TRBD1. Germline loops: CDR1 SGDLS, CDR2 YYNGEE. J was trimmed by 6 bases and V by 5 bases; bases with no gene match: 7. The CDR3 sequence is 13 residues long. The CDR3 bases are TGTGCCAGCAGGAAGGGGGCGGAGGATGGCTACACCTTC. Translation gives CASRKGAEDGYTF.

The chain employs TRBV28 and TRBJ1-5, with a tentative D call TRBD1 (5 bases). The V gene's germline CDR1 is MDHEN and CDR2 SYDVKM. The CDR3 contains 15 residues. The V end was cut by 3 bases, the J end by 6 bases, with 15 bases between. The DNA of the CDR3 is TGTGCCAGCAGTTTCGACGGTGTGGGGCCTCAGCCCCAGCATTTT. Protein product: CASSFDGVGPQPQHF.

The chain couples TRBV29-1 to TRBJ2-1; 8 bases map to TRBD2. V shed 3 bases, J shed 5 bases, and the junction held 9 bases outside the gene matches. Germline lookup yields CDR1 SQVTM and CDR2 ANQGSEA. The CDR3 sequence is 15 residues long. Written as DNA, the CDR3 is TGCAGCGTTGAGGCGGGAGGTCTGGGGGACAATGAGCAGTTCTTC. Translation gives CSVEAGGLGDNEQFF.

The chain has TRBV5-6 and TRBJ1-2, with 8 bases aligning to TRBD1. The V segment lost 3 bases and the J segment 1 base; nucleotides outside the gene matches: 8. The CDR3 length is 16 residues. CDR1 and CDR2 (germline): SGHDT, YYEEEE. Written as DNA, the CDR3 is TGTGCCAGCAGCTCAGGGGGGACAGGAGTTAACTATGGCTACACCTTC. Protein product: CASSSGGTGVNYGYTF.

The V call is TRBV6-1, the J call TRBJ2-5; TRBD2 is a possible D gene (5 bases). The V and J ends lost 2 bases and 5 bases respectively, with 18 bases between them. Germline V gene sequence: CDR1 MNHNS, CDR2 SASEGT. The CDR3 is 16 residues long. This CDR3 reads CASSELRTHRLETQYF. The CDR3 region has the DNA TGTGCCAGCAGTGAACTTAGGACTCACCGTTTGGAGACCCAGTACTTC.

V usage is TRBV10-1 and J usage is TRBJ1-3, with D possibly matching TRBD1 (5 bases). V was shortened by 3 bases and J by 0 bases, with 15 bases between the two germline ends. Germline lookup yields CDR1 WNHNN and CDR2 SYGVQD (reference sequence). CDR3 size: 17 residues. The CDR3 nucleotides read TGCGCCAGCAGTGACCTTTGGGGCCCTTGCTCTGGAAACACCATATATTTT. Protein product: CASSDLWGPCSGNTIYF.

This rearrangement joins TRBV2 to TRBJ2-7, with D unresolved. Between the trimmed V and J ends, which lost 8 bases and 7 bases, there was a span of 12 bases. The CDR3 extends over 11 amino acids. From germline, CDR1 is SNHLY and CDR2 FYNNEI. CDR3 DNA: TGTGCCAGCCTAGAGGTCCAGGAGCAGTACTTC. As protein: CASLEVQEQYF.

The chain combines TRBV25-1 with TRBJ2-2; 9 bases agree with TRBD1. The CDR3 has 16 residues. V shed 6 bases and J 0 bases; nucleotides not matched to a gene: 5. Germline-derived CDR1 and CDR2 are MGHDK and SYGVNS. In DNA form, the CDR3 reads TGTGCCAGCAGCACAGGGGGCCTCGCGAACACCGGGGAGCTGTTTTTT. It codes for CASSTGGLANTGELFF.

The rearrangement links TRBV5-6 to TRBJ1-1; possibly TRBD1 for D (6 bases). This CDR3 contains 14 residues. The V gene's germline CDR1 is SGHDT and CDR2 YYEEEE. The V end was cut by 2 bases, the J end by 5 bases, with 13 bases between. The CDR3 coding sequence is TGTGCCAGCAGCTTAGGGGGTTTGGAAACTGAAGCTTTCTTT. Residues: CASSLGGLETEAFF.